This TCR beta chain was identified in a study of T-cell memory formation after mild COVID-19. Whole-study findings and limits: The second-wave clones peaking on day 37 were not confirmed as SARS-CoV-2-specific.

This clonotype has just a few counts. Its specificity is not known. The J segment lost 0 bases and the V segment lost 5 bases, leaving 2 bases of the junction unmatched. In germline, CDR1 is DFQATT, CDR2 SNEGSKA (reference sequence). This CDR3 has 13 amino acids. Libraries for TCRalpha and TCRbeta carried sample barcodes and unique molecular identifiers via 5'RACE. Using its own MiXCR run on the 5' RACE reads, TCRdb lists one record per CDR3 protein. Among around 310,000 distinct CDR3 sequences listed, around a fifth were seen once. The source of this sequence is a man aged 18-30 years who had mild COVID-19 (a few samples of this study predate the infection). Cell type and time point are not known. V gene TRBV20-1 combines with J gene TRBJ1-1; 8 nucleotides agree with TRBD1. Sequenced input: PBMCs or a T cell subset sorted from them (not recorded which). Here the CDR3 reads CSAPDRVNTEAFF. The DNA for the CDR3 is TGCAGTGCTCCGGACAGGGTGAACACTGAAGCTTTCTTT.